These 31 T cell receptor beta chains were sequenced from one sample in a study of blood T cell repertoires in COVID-19. Here immunoSEQ multiplex PCR was the method, and the copy in TCRdb shows in-frame clones only, minus some. The sample has around 100,000 clones, about 91% seen once; the top ten hold 5%. The sequencing input was peripheral blood. The origin of the receptors is a human donor in a cohort sampled during active COVID-19.

A single count supports this clone. The rearrangement joins TRBV4-2 to TRBJ1-5, with TRBD1 matching 11 bases. Germline CDR1 is LGHNA and CDR2 is YNFKEQ. Trimming took 4 bases from V and 6 from J; bases not matched to a gene: 8. The CDR3 consists of 16 residues. The CDR3 DNA reads TGTGCCAGCAGCCGAGAGGGACAGGGGGGGGGTCAGCCCCAGCATTTT. Translated, it gives CASSREGQGGGQPQHF.

V and J are TRBV28 and TRBJ2-7; 8 bases are shared with TRBD1. Germline V gene lookup returns CDR1 MDHEN and CDR2 SYDVKM. V was clipped by 6 bases and J by 3 bases; unmatched bases: 4. The CDR3 totals 13 residues. The CDR3 coding sequence is TGTGCCAGCAGCATCACAGGGGGCTACGAGCAGTACTTC. This gives the protein CASSITGGYEQYF.

Only one count was recorded for this clone. The chain has TRBV6-5 and TRBJ1-1; D is unresolved. Trimming stripped 2 bases from V and 7 bases from J, with 11 bases between. The CDR3 sequence is 13 residues long. Germline assignment: CDR1 MNHEY and CDR2 SVGAGI. In nucleotides, the CDR3 is TGTGCCAGCAGTTACAAGAGAAGCCTTGAAGCTTTCTTT. Amino acids: CASSYKRSLEAFF.

The chain recombines TRBV28 with TRBJ2-5, with D possibly being TRBD1 (6 bases). Germline CDR1 MDHEN, CDR2 SYDVKM. Trimming left V 5 bases short and J 5 bases short, with 18 bases between. This CDR3 is built from 15 residues. The CDR3 DNA sequence: TGTGCCAGCAGTCAGCAGGGGTTGGGAACGGAGACCCAGTACTTC. Residues: CASSQQGLGTETQYF.

The chain carries TRBV18 and TRBJ2-3; weak D call: TRBD2 (5 bases). The CDR3 consists of 14 residues. The ends were cut back, 2 bases at V and 5 bases at J, with 11 bases in the middle. Germline V gene lookup returns CDR1 KGHSH and CDR2 LQKENI. CDR3 sequence reads: CASSPGSAGDTQYF. The CDR3 DNA reads TGTGCCAGCTCACCAGGGAGTGCAGGAGATACGCAGTATTTT. The complete variable domain, with remaining parts taken from reference TRBV18 and TRBJ2-3, reads NAGVMQNPRHLVRRRGQEARLRCSPMKGHSHVYWYRQLPEEGLKFMVYLQKENIIDESGMPKERFSAEFPKEGPSILRIQQVVRGDSAAYFCASSPGSAGDTQYFGPGTRLTVL.

This chain connects TRBV24-1 to TRBJ2-3, with D possibly being TRBD1 (5 bases). The germline gives CDR1 KGHDR, CDR2 SFDVKD. V lost 5 bases and J lost 2, with 10 bases in between. The CDR3 runs 14 residues. The CDR3 DNA reads as TGTGCCACCAGTGTTACAGGATTCACAGATACGCAGTATTTT. Its protein product is CATSVTGFTDTQYF.

The rearrangement links TRBV4-2 to TRBJ2-3; TRBD2 agrees at 15 bases. CDR3 size: 17 residues. V trimming: 4 bases; J trimming: 5 bases; junction bases outside the gene matches: 7. Germline V gene data show CDR1 as LGHNA and CDR2 as YNFKEQ. In nucleotides, the CDR3 is TGTGCCAGCAGCCGAACGGGACTAGCGGGAGGAGGAGATACGCAGTATTTT. This encodes CASSRTGLAGGGDTQYF.

The chain couples TRBV5-4 to TRBJ1-1, with 7 bases lining up with TRBD1. The V gene end was trimmed by 3 bases and the J gene end by 1 base; junction bases not matched to a gene: 6. CDR3 length: 15 residues. CDR1 and CDR2 from the germline V gene are SGHNT and YYREEE (reference sequence). Written as DNA, the CDR3 is TGTGCCAGCAGCTCATTTCGACAGGGGAACACTGAAGCTTTCTTT. Amino acids: CASSSFRQGNTEAFF.

Points on this clone: The same CDR3 also results from other DNA sequences found in this sample. The rearrangement links TRBV10-3 to TRBJ2-1; D uncertain. The length of the CDR3 is 11 residues. CDR1 is ENHRY and CDR2 is SYGVKD in the germline V gene. The germline V and J ends were trimmed by 6 bases and 6 bases, with 6 bases remaining between them. CDR3 in DNA: TGTGCCATCAGCCTAGGCAATGAGCAGTTCTTC. Its protein product is CAISLGNEQFF.

V and J are TRBV7-6 and TRBJ2-1; D is uncertain. The CDR3 is 13 residues long. Trimming cost V 2 bases and J 7 bases, with 9 bases left between them. The germline V gene has CDR1 SGHVS and CDR2 FNYEAQ. CDR3 protein: CASSLTHTNEQFF. The CDR3 bases are TGTGCCAGCAGCTTAACCCACACGAATGAGCAGTTCTTC.

The V call is TRBV11-2, the J call TRBJ1-1, with TRBD1 identical over 7 bases. Trimming took 4 bases from V and 0 from J; bases not matched to a gene: 8. CDR1 and CDR2 from the germline V gene are SGHAT and FQNNGV. This CDR3 comprises 16 residues. The CDR3 bases are TGTGCCAGCAGCTCGAACAGGGGCCCCATGAACACTGAAGCTTTCTTT. This translates into CASSSNRGPMNTEAFF. The whole variable domain, filled in from reference TRBV11-2 and TRBJ1-1, reads EAGVAQSPRYKIIEKRQSVAFWCNPISGHATLYWYQQILGQGPKLLIQFQNNGVVDDSQLPKDRFSAERLKGVDSTLKIQPAKLEDSAVYLCASSSNRGPMNTEAFFGQGTRLTVV.

The chain combines TRBV11-2 with TRBJ2-1; 15 positions agree with TRBD2. V lost 7 bases, J lost 6 bases, and 10 bases stayed unmatched. In germline, CDR1 is SGHAT, CDR2 FQNNGV. The length of the CDR3 is 17 residues. DNA of the CDR3: TGTGCCAGCACGGGGGGGTGGACTAGCGGGAGGGGCAATGAGCAGTTCTTC. Translating it yields CASTGGWTSGRGNEQFF.

The chain carries TRBV29-1 and TRBJ1-6; D gene uncertain. Trimming removed 7 bases from V and 8 bases from J, with 12 bases in between. CDR3 length: 12 residues. Germline loops: CDR1 SQVTM, CDR2 ANQGSEA. This CDR3 is CSAGTRDSPLHF. The DNA for the CDR3 is TGCAGCGCGGGAACGAGAGATTCACCCCTCCACTTT.

The chain has TRBV7-2 and TRBJ2-7, with a tentative D call TRBD1 (6 bases). Germline CDR1 reads SGHTA; CDR2 reads FQGNSA. Trimming took 1 base from V and 4 from J, leaving 14 bases between them. The CDR3 spans 15 residues. CDR3 sequence: CASSLDGVGAYEQYF. The CDR3 DNA follows: TGTGCCAGCAGCTTAGATGGGGTGGGGGCTTACGAGCAGTACTTC.

The chain recombines TRBV5-6 with TRBJ2-1; D is undetermined. Germline V gene sequence: CDR1 SGHDT, CDR2 YYEEEE. V was clipped by 1 base and J by 7 bases, with 6 bases between them. This CDR3 spans 12 amino acids. The CDR3 nucleotides read TGTGCCAGCAGCTTGCTACTAAATGAGCAGTTCTTC. Protein product: CASSLLLNEQFF.

This chain joins TRBV6-1 and TRBJ2-7; 7 bases are shared with TRBD2. Germline loops: CDR1 MNHNS, CDR2 SASEGT. The CDR3 runs 15 residues. The V and J ends lost 2 bases and 2 bases, in that order; junction bases with no gene match: 6. The CDR3 nucleotides are TGTGCCAGCAGTGAAATACTAGCGCTCACCTACGAGCAGTACTTC. Translation gives CASSEILALTYEQYF.

This rearrangement joins TRBV6-5 to TRBJ1-5; TRBD1 aligns across 8 bases. The germline CDR1 and CDR2 sequences are MNHEY and SVGAGI. The CDR3 consists of 15 residues. The V gene end was trimmed by 4 bases and the J gene end by 0 bases; junction bases not matched to a gene: 2. CDR3 nucleotide sequence: TGTGCCAGCAGTTCGGGACAGGCTAGCAATCAGCCCCAGCATTTT. It translates to CASSSGQASNQPQHF.

The gene calls are TRBV3-1 (or the pseudogene TRBV3-2) and TRBJ1-2, with D possibly matching TRBD1 (6 bases). Per germline, CDR1 LGHDT and CDR2 YNNKEL (reference sequence). CDR3 size: 14 residues. Trimming cost V 3 bases and J 2 bases, with 10 bases left between them. The CDR3, as DNA: TGTGCCAGCAGCCAGTCCGGACAGAACTATGGCTACACCTTC. This encodes CASSQSGQNYGYTF.

This chain links TRBV18 with TRBJ2-7, with 8 positions matching TRBD2. Germline V lookup: CDR1 KGHSH, CDR2 LQKENI. J was trimmed by 0 bases and V by 3 bases; bases with no gene match: 1. The CDR3 has 14 amino acids. The DNA for the CDR3 is TGTGCCAGCTCACCCCGGGAGGGCTCCTACGAGCAGTACTTC. Translating gives CASSPREGSYEQYF.

V is TRBV10-3 and J is TRBJ2-3, with a tentative D call TRBD1 (6 bases). The CDR3 runs 19 residues. V lost 4 bases and J lost 0, with 23 bases in between. The V gene's germline CDR1 is ENHRY and CDR2 SYGVKD. The CDR3 nucleotides read TGTGCCATCAGTGCGCTTATTTCGGCAGGGGAACAAAGCACAGATACGCAGTATTTT. Translated: CAISALISAGEQSTDTQYF.

The gene calls are TRBV5-4 and TRBJ1-2; TRBD1 matches at 8 bases. The CDR3 spans 14 residues. Per the germline V gene, CDR1 is SGHNT and CDR2 is YYREEE (reference sequence). V lost 2 bases, J lost 8 bases, and 8 bases stayed unmatched. The DNA of the CDR3 is TGTGCCAGCAGCTTATCGGGACAGGTGGTGGGCTACACCTTC. Amino acid sequence: CASSLSGQVVGYTF.

The count of this clone is one. V is TRBV5-6 and J is TRBJ1-2; TRBD1 matches at 8 bases. This CDR3 has 15 amino acids. Trimming cost V 4 bases and J 3 bases; bases outside gene matches: 8. Germline CDR1 reads SGHDT; CDR2 reads YYEEEE. CDR3 loop: CASSRRGRWDYGYTF. The CDR3 coding sequence is TGTGCCAGCAGCCGCAGGGGGCGCTGGGACTATGGCTACACCTTC.

This rearrangement joins TRBV27 to TRBJ2-7; TRBD2 matches 9 bases. With 5 bases clipped from V and 3 bases from J, the junction kept 8 bases outside the gene matches. Germline V gives CDR1 MNHEY, CDR2 SMNVEV (reference sequence). This CDR3 comprises 15 residues. CDR3 in amino acids: CASSALAGDHYEQYF. CDR3 DNA: TGTGCCAGCAGTGCCTTAGCGGGAGACCACTACGAGCAGTACTTC.

V usage is TRBV25-1 and J usage is TRBJ2-5; unclear D gene. This CDR3 contains 12 residues. Deletions cut 1 base from V and 4 bases from J, with 4 bases between. CDR1 is MGHDK and CDR2 is SYGVNS in the germline V gene. CDR3 sequence (DNA): TGTGCCAGCAGTGAATTATTAGAGACCCAGTACTTC. Protein product: CASSELLETQYF.

The V gene is TRBV27, the J gene TRBJ1-1; D is ambiguous. Germline-derived CDR1 and CDR2 are MNHEY and SMNVEV (reference sequence). V was shortened by 2 bases and J by 2 bases, with 6 bases between the two germline ends. The CDR3 totals 13 residues. The CDR3 nucleotides are TGTGCCAGCAGTTTAGAGATAAACACTGAAGCTTTCTTT. The encoded protein is CASSLEINTEAFF.

CDR3 in DNA: TGTGCCAGCAGCTTGGCTGTCGGGTATAACTATGGCTACACCTTC. Encoded protein: CASSLAVGYNYGYTF. The chain combines TRBV5-5 with TRBJ1-2, with D unresolved. Germline CDR1 SGHKS, CDR2 YYEKEE (reference sequence). The germline V and J ends were trimmed by 0 bases and 1 base, with 10 bases remaining between them. This CDR3 has 15 amino acids.

The rearrangement links TRBV7-2 to TRBJ2-7, with a weak D call TRBD1 (6 bases). Germline values: CDR1 SGHTA, CDR2 FQGNSA. CDR3 length: 13 amino acids. V was pared by 3 bases and J by 5 bases, with 11 bases between. The DNA of the CDR3 is TGTGCCAGCAGCTTTCTGGGGGCCCACGAGCAGTACTTC. This codes for CASSFLGAHEQYF.

This clone appeared a single time. The V gene is TRBV28, the J gene TRBJ1-2; 10 bases map to TRBD1. Trimming removed 5 bases from V and 7 bases from J; junction bases left unmatched: 7. This CDR3 has 14 amino acids. From germline, CDR1 is MDHEN and CDR2 SYDVKM. The CDR3 sequence is CASSQDRGQGGYTF. As DNA, the CDR3 is TGTGCCAGCAGTCAAGACAGGGGGCAAGGTGGCTACACCTTC.

The V call is TRBV20-1, the J call TRBJ2-7; the match to TRBD2 covers 7 bases. The germline V gene encodes CDR1 DFQATT and CDR2 SNEGSKA (reference sequence). The CDR3 extends over 14 amino acids. V was pared by 3 bases and J by 5 bases, with 10 bases of the junction left unmatched. The CDR3 sequence is CSASEGLGFHEQYF. Here the CDR3 DNA reads TGCAGTGCTAGTGAAGGACTAGGTTTTCACGAGCAGTACTTC.

The chain recombines TRBV13 with TRBJ1-1, with D possibly being TRBD1 (5 bases). Per the germline V gene, CDR1 is PRHDT and CDR2 is FYEKMQ (reference sequence). V lost 5 bases and J lost 2, with 9 bases in between. The CDR3 runs 13 residues. The CDR3 DNA sequence: TGTGCCAGCAGCCCGGACAAAAACACTGAAGCTTTCTTT. This gives the protein CASSPDKNTEAFF.

J is TRBJ1-5 and V is TRBV6-5; D remains unclear. Germline V gene data show CDR1 as MNHEY and CDR2 as SVGAGI. Trimming took 0 bases from V and 7 from J, leaving 7 bases between them. The CDR3 totals 13 residues. The CDR3 sequence: CASSYSAIQPQHF. CDR3 coding DNA: TGTGCCAGCAGTTACTCAGCAATACAGCCCCAGCATTTT.